Shown below are 28 T cell receptor beta chains from a single sample sequenced in a study of T cells in women clearing cervical HPV infection. Data came from immunoSEQ multiplex PCR; TCRdb stores just in-frame clones and leaves some out. In all, the sample yields under 45,000 clones. Material for sequencing was blood buffy coat. Every receptor here comes from a woman aged 18-70 years with a cervical HPV16 infection that either progressed to CIN3+ or cleared (not recorded which).

Notes on this clone: Read data end 3 residues before the CDR3 end; the end is taken from the germline J gene. This chain uses TRBV2 with TRBJ1-3; 9 nucleotides agree with TRBD1. Per germline, CDR1 SNHLY and CDR2 FYNNEI. This CDR3 spans 9 amino acids. Partial CDR3 DNA: TGTGCCTGTGGACAGGGG. This translates into CACGQG. The whole CDR3 protein reads CACGQGIYF.

Concerning this clone itself: The read terminates 3 residues before the CDR3 end, so the remaining end is supplied by the germline J gene. The chain couples TRBV5-4 to TRBJ1-2; D remains ambiguous. This CDR3 comprises 14 residues. V was pared by 3 bases and J by 3 bases, with 12 bases between. Germline loops: CDR1 SGHNT, CDR2 YYREEE (reference sequence). CDR3: CASSYPVGHYGYTF. The covered CDR3 bases are TGTGCCAGCAGCTACCCTGTTGGGCACTATGGC.

Concerning this clone: With the read ending 3 residues before the CDR3 end, the germline J gene is used to fill in that end. This rearrangement joins TRBV7-6 to TRBJ2-2; D is unresolved. V lost 0 bases and J 6 bases, leaving 8 bases between the germline ends. The CDR3 sequence is 14 residues long. Germline CDR1 reads SGHVS; CDR2 reads FNYEAQ. This CDR3 reads CASSLALYAGELFF. Incomplete CDR3 DNA: TGTGCCAGCAGCTTAGCGCTCTACGCCGGGGAG.

About this clone itself: The read stops 3 residues short of the end of the CDR3; the missing end is completed from the germline J gene. The chain carries TRBV6-1 and TRBJ1-2; TRBD1 might be the D (6 bases). V dropped 3 bases and J dropped 4 bases, with 18 bases sitting between them. Germline-derived CDR1 and CDR2 are MNHNS and SASEGT. The CDR3 loop spans 16 amino acids. The CDR3 loop reads CASSDPNRERIYGYTF. CDR3 bases read: TGTGCCAGCAGTGATCCGAACAGGGAAAGGATCTATGGC.

Notes on this clone: Read sequence stops 3 residues before the CDR3 end, and the germline J gene provides the missing end. The chain uses TRBV7-6 and TRBJ1-2; D is possibly TRBD1 (6 bases). Per germline, CDR1 SGHVS and CDR2 FNYEAQ. CDR3 length equals 16 residues. The CDR3 DNA, read in part, is TGTGCCGGCTATGGGGGAGGACAGCGAAGCACAGATACC. It is translated as CAGYGGGQRSTDT. The complete CDR3 reads CAGYGGGQRSTDTYTF. The whole variable domain, filled in from reference TRBV7-6 and TRBJ1-2, reads GAGVSQSPRYKVTKRGQDVALRCDPISGHVSLYWYRQALGQGPEFLTYFNYEAQQDKSGLPNDRFSAERPEGSISTLTIQRTEQRDSAMYRCAGYGGGQRSTDTYTFGSGTRLTVV.

On this clone: From the germline J gene comes the end of the CDR3, since the read stops 3 residues before it. The chain links TRBV5-1 to TRBJ2-3; 8 positions agree with TRBD2. Germline assignment: CDR1 SGHRS and CDR2 YFSETQ. V trimming: 0 bases; J trimming: 7 bases; junction bases outside the gene matches: 4. The CDR3 has 14 amino acids. This CDR3 is CASSLDGGENTQYF. The sequenced part of the CDR3 DNA is TGCGCCAGCAGCTTGGACGGGGGGGAAAATACG.

CDR3: CASSPRGLLAEQYF. CDR3 bases read: TGTGCCAGCAGTCCAAGGGGGCTACTAGCCGAG. This rearrangement joins TRBV2 to TRBJ2-7, with a possible D match to TRBD1 (7 bases). The read terminates 3 residues ahead of where the CDR3 ends, so the germline J gene completes it. CDR1 SNHLY and CDR2 FYNNEI come from the germline V gene. The CDR3 is 14 residues long. Trimming took off 5 bases at V and 6 bases at J, with 17 bases between the two ends. The variable domain in full, with the rest retrieved from reference TRBV2 and TRBJ2-7, is EPEVTQTPSHQVTQMGQEVILRCVPISNHLYFYWYRQILGQKVEFLVSFYNNEISEKSEIFDDQFSVERPDGSNFTLKIRSTKLEDSAMYFCASSPRGLLAEQYFGPGTRLTVT.

In regard to this clone: The read finishes 3 residues shy of the CDR3 end, and the germline J gene is used to complete it. The rearrangement links TRBV2 to TRBJ2-2; TRBD1 matches 11 bases. The CDR3 is 13 amino acids. The V and J ends lost 10 bases and 5 bases, in that order; junction bases with no gene match: 3. Germline CDR1 and CDR2: SNHLY and FYNNEI. CDR3 loop: CATGTGGTGELFF. Partial CDR3 DNA: TGTGCCACAGGGACAGGGGGTACCGGGGAG.

In regard to this clone: The read ends 3 residues before the CDR3 terminus; that terminus is restored from the germline J gene. This chain uses TRBV7-2 with TRBJ1-5, with a tentative D call TRBD1 (6 bases). The length of the CDR3 is 14 residues. Trimming shortened V by 4 bases and J by 5 bases, and 12 bases separated the two germline ends. Per the germline V gene, CDR1 is SGHTA and CDR2 is FQGNSA. CDR3 bases read: TGTGCCAGCAGCTCCTACAGGGCAGATCAGCCC. This translates into CASSSYRADQP. In full, the CDR3 reads CASSSYRADQPQHF.

About this clone itself: The read ends 3 residues early relative to the CDR3; the germline J gene fills the gap. This chain joins TRBV2 and TRBJ2-2, with TRBD2 matching over 14 bases. Per germline, CDR1 SNHLY and CDR2 FYNNEI. V lost 7 bases to trimming and J lost 3 bases; unmatched junction nucleotides: 1. The CDR3 totals 15 residues. The covered CDR3 bases are TGTGCCAGCAAGACTAGCGGGGGGGACACCGGGGAG. It yields the protein CASKTSGGDTGE. The whole CDR3 sequence reads CASKTSGGDTGELFF.

For this clone: Read coverage stops 3 residues before the CDR3 terminus; the germline J gene supplies the remainder. The chain couples TRBV7-9 to TRBJ1-1; unclear D gene. This CDR3 has 13 amino acids. Germline V lookup: CDR1 SEHNR, CDR2 FQNEAQ (reference sequence). V lost 5 bases and J 4 bases, leaving 11 bases between the germline ends. The chain's CDR3 is CASSPPVSTEAFF. The sequenced part of the CDR3 DNA is TGTGCCAGCAGCCCCCCGGTAAGCACTGAA. Based on the CDR3 plus reference TRBV7-9 and TRBJ1-1, the full variable domain is DTGVSQNPRHKITKRGQNVTFRCDPISEHNRLYWYRQTLGQGPEFLTYFQNEAQLEKSRLLSDRFSAERPKGSFSTLEIQRTEQGDSAMYLCASSPPVSTEAFFGQGTRLTVV.

Concerning this clone itself: The DNA ends 3 residues before the CDR3 does, and the rest of the CDR3 is filled in from the germline J gene. The rearrangement uses TRBV13 and TRBJ2-7, with D maybe TRBD1 (6 bases). CDR3 length: 14 residues. Germline V gene sequence: CDR1 PRHDT, CDR2 FYEKMQ (reference sequence). Trimming pared 2 bases from V and 1 base from J, leaving 9 bases between. This CDR3 is CASSLWGRSYEQYF. The sequenced CDR3 bases are TGTGCCAGCAGCTTATGGGGGCGGTCCTACGAG.

Notes on this clone: The observed sequence ends 3 residues before the CDR3 terminus, with the missing tail filled in from the germline J gene. V and J are TRBV16 and TRBJ2-7; TRBD1 matches 8 bases. Trimming at V came to 4 bases and at J to 5 bases, leaving 10 bases not matched to a gene. CDR1 and CDR2 (germline): KGHSY, FQNENV. CDR3 size: 15 residues. The part of the CDR3 DNA that was read is TGTGCCAGCAGCCCGAACAGGGGGTACAGCGACGAG. It specifies CASSPNRGYSDE. The entire CDR3 protein is CASSPNRGYSDEQYF. Combining the CDR3 with reference TRBV16 and TRBJ2-7 gives the whole variable domain GEEVAQTPKHLVRGEGQKAKLYCAPIKGHSYVFWYQQVLKNEFKFLISFQNENVFDETGMPKERFSAKCLPNSPCSLEIQATKLEDSAVYFCASSPNRGYSDEQYFGPGTRLTVT.

Comment on this clone: The read comes to an end 3 residues before the CDR3 does, leaving the germline J gene to fill in the end. This rearrangement joins TRBV19 to TRBJ2-3, with 7 bases matching TRBD2. Germline CDR1 LNHDA, CDR2 SQIVND (reference sequence). J was trimmed by 4 bases and V by 7 bases; bases with no gene match: 5. The CDR3 sequence is 13 residues long. The CDR3 region is CASNWRESDTQYF. The DNA read from the CDR3 is TGTGCCAGTAATTGGCGGGAGTCAGATACG.

Turning to this clone: The missing CDR3 end, 3 residues past where the read stops, is filled in from the germline J gene. V is TRBV6-4 and J is TRBJ2-7; D is undetermined. The V end lost 4 bases, the J end lost 2 bases, and 9 bases lay between the germline ends. The CDR3 is 13 residues long. Looked up from germline, CDR1 is MRHNA and CDR2 is SNTAGT. The sequenced part of the CDR3 DNA is TGTGCCAGCAGTGTTCTGGCTCCCTACGAG. The encoded protein is CASSVLAPYE. The entire CDR3 reads CASSVLAPYEQYF.

Note on this clone: An end of the junction does not agree with germline; a read error may underlie this. The CDR3 end falls 3 residues outside the read, so it is completed with the germline J gene. The sample has other DNA sequences that encode this CDR3 too. The chain carries TRBV7-9 and TRBJ1-3; TRBD1 might be the D (5 bases). Per the germline V gene, CDR1 is SEHNR and CDR2 is FQNEAQ (reference sequence). The CDR3 covers 14 residues. CDR3 sequence: CASSLGGYQNTIYF. The sequenced part of the CDR3 DNA is TGTGCCAGCAGCTTAGGGGGCTACCAAAACACA.

Details on this clone: Read sequence stops 3 residues before the CDR3 end, and the germline J gene provides the missing end. Other nucleotide sequences from this sample produce the same CDR3. This chain joins TRBV13 and TRBJ1-2; tentative D call: TRBD1 (5 bases). The CDR3 is made up of 16 amino acids. CDR1 is PRHDT, CDR2 FYEKMQ, per germline (reference sequence). V was clipped by 4 bases and J by 5 bases, with 20 bases between them. The CDR3 protein is CASSSSRGDRGYGYTF. The CDR3 DNA, read in part, is TGTGCCAGCAGCTCCTCTCGAGGGGATCGAGGATATGGC.

CDR3 bases read: TGTGCCAGCAGTAAGAGGGACAGGGTTCCAGATACG. It is translated as CASSKRDRVPDT. The whole CDR3 protein is CASSKRDRVPDTQYF. V gene TRBV2 combines with J gene TRBJ2-3; the match to TRBD1 covers 9 bases. The read is 3 residues too short to cover the CDR3 end, so that end is filled in from the germline J gene. V lost 5 bases to trimming and J lost 4 bases; unmatched junction nucleotides: 7. The germline CDR1 and CDR2 sequences are SNHLY and FYNNEI. The CDR3 loop spans 15 amino acids. The variable domain in full, completed from reference TRBV2 and TRBJ2-3, reads EPEVTQTPSHQVTQMGQEVILRCVPISNHLYFYWYRQILGQKVEFLVSFYNNEISEKSEIFDDQFSVERPDGSNFTLKIRSTKLEDSAMYFCASSKRDRVPDTQYFGPGTRLTVL.

Points on this clone: The CDR3 end falls 3 residues outside the read, so it is completed with the germline J gene. The chain carries TRBV2 and TRBJ2-3; the D gene is possibly TRBD1 (6 bases). Per germline, CDR1 SNHLY and CDR2 FYNNEI. This CDR3 is built from 14 residues. The covered CDR3 bases are TGTGCCAGCAGTGCCCGAGACAGGAATCAGCCG. Its protein product is CASSARDRNQP. The CDR3 reads in full as CASSARDRNQPQYF.

A note on this clone: The sequenced fragment ends 3 residues before the CDR3 boundary, so the rest is inferred from the germline J gene. The V call is TRBV11-2, the J call TRBJ2-3, with 9 bases that match TRBD2. Trimming at V came to 3 bases and at J to 1 base, leaving 2 bases not matched to a gene. The CDR3 sequence is 15 residues long. Germline V gives CDR1 SGHAT, CDR2 FQNNGV. This CDR3 reads CASSFKRGGTDTQYF. The DNA read from the CDR3 is TGTGCCAGCAGCTTCAAGCGGGGGGGCACAGATACG.

For this clone: With the read ending 3 residues before the CDR3 end, the germline J gene is used to fill in that end. The chain joins TRBV5-1 to TRBJ2-2; TRBD2 might be the D (5 bases). Trimming left V 4 bases short and J 4 bases short, with 17 bases between. Germline V gene sequence: CDR1 SGHRS, CDR2 YFSETQ. The CDR3 is 16 amino acids. CDR3 in amino acids: CASSLPGGVITGELFF. Incomplete CDR3 DNA: TGCGCCAGCAGCCTCCCAGGAGGAGTTATCACCGGGGAG.

About this clone itself: A junction end diverges from the germline sequence, so it may reflect a read error. Sequencing ends 3 residues short of the CDR3 end; the germline J gene provides the rest. This specimen includes other DNA sequences encoding the same CDR3. V usage is TRBV5-6 and J usage is TRBJ1-2; D perhaps matches TRBD1 (6 bases). The germline V gene has CDR1 SGHDT and CDR2 YYEEEE. The CDR3 is 13 residues long. The part of the CDR3 DNA that was read is TGTGCCAGCAGCCCACAGGGCGCCTATGGA. This gives the protein CASSPQGAYG. The full CDR3 is CASSPQGAYGYTF.

CDR3 amino acids: CALGAEATEAFF. The CDR3 DNA, read in part, is TGTGCCCTGGGGGCCGAGGCTACTGAA. The chain has TRBV5-4 and TRBJ1-1; possibly TRBD1 for D (6 bases). From the germline J gene comes the end of the CDR3, since the read stops 3 residues before it. This CDR3 region has 12 residues. V was clipped by 10 bases and J by 5 bases, with 15 bases between them. Germline-derived CDR1 and CDR2 are SGHNT and YYREEE (reference sequence). The variable domain in full, with the rest retrieved from reference TRBV5-4 and TRBJ1-1, is ETGVTQSPTHLIKTRGQQVTLRCSSQSGHNTVSWYQQALGQGPQFIFQYYREEENGRGNFPPRFSGLQFPNYSSELNVNALELDDSALYLCALGAEATEAFFGQGTRLTVV.

As concerns this clone: The read stops 3 residues short of the end of the CDR3; the missing end is completed from the germline J gene. V and J are TRBV11-2 and TRBJ1-1, with 7 bases identical to TRBD1. Trimming took 6 bases from V and 1 from J; bases not matched to a gene: 2. Germline V lookup: CDR1 SGHAT, CDR2 FQNNGV. CDR3 length equals 13 residues. The CDR3 sequence: CASRRTGNTEAFF. The DNA read from the CDR3 is TGTGCCAGCAGGAGGACAGGGAACACTGAA.

About this clone: With the read ending 3 residues before the CDR3 end, the germline J gene is used to fill in that end. The chain employs TRBV10-3 and TRBJ1-1; 9 bases line up with TRBD1. The J segment lost 0 bases and the V segment lost 10 bases, leaving 3 bases of the junction unmatched. Germline loops: CDR1 ENHRY, CDR2 SYGVKD. The CDR3 runs 13 residues. CDR3 loop: CATGQGLNTEAFF. Partial CDR3 DNA: TGTGCCACCGGACAGGGGTTGAACACTGAA.

About this clone itself: The missing CDR3 end, 3 residues past where the read stops, is filled in from the germline J gene. Other DNA sequences in the same sample also yield this CDR3. The chain uses TRBV11-2 and TRBJ2-7; D remains ambiguous. The V gene lost 2 bases and the J gene lost 4 bases, with 6 bases spanning the gap. Germline assignment: CDR1 SGHAT and CDR2 FQNNGV. CDR3 size: 12 residues. The DNA read from the CDR3 is TGTGCCAGCAGCTTATCGTCTTACGAG. It translates to CASSLSSYE. The whole CDR3 protein reads CASSLSSYEQYF. Supplemented by reference TRBV11-2 and TRBJ2-7, the full variable domain reads EAGVAQSPRYKIIEKRQSVAFWCNPISGHATLYWYQQILGQGPKLLIQFQNNGVVDDSQLPKDRFSAERLKGVDSTLKIQPAKLEDSAVYLCASSLSSYEQYFGPGTRLTVT.

A word on this clone: Sequencing ends 3 residues short of the CDR3 end; the germline J gene provides the rest. The J gene is TRBJ1-4, the V gene TRBV16; maybe TRBD1 (5 bases). Germline-derived CDR1 and CDR2 are KGHSY and FQNENV. Trimming took off 0 bases at V and 4 bases at J, with 9 bases between the two ends. CDR3 length: 15 residues. CDR3 in amino acids: CASSQSMGGNEKLFF. Partial CDR3 DNA: TGTGCCAGCAGCCAATCGATGGGGGGTAATGAAAAA.

As for this clone: The read finishes 3 residues shy of the CDR3 end, and the germline J gene is used to complete it. The V gene is TRBV27, the J gene TRBJ2-1; 9 bases map to TRBD1. Trimming took 2 bases from V and 4 from J; bases not matched to a gene: 0. The CDR3 has 14 amino acids. In germline, CDR1 is MNHEY, CDR2 SMNVEV (reference sequence). CDR3 in amino acids: CASSLGTGYNEQFF. CDR3 DNA (partial): TGTGCCAGCAGTTTAGGGACAGGGTACAATGAG.